The entry below describes one TCR beta chain. The antigen remains undetermined. Sequencing of TCR beta covered CD8+ and CD4+ T cells obtained from blood. Reverse transcription used roughly 0.45 to 1 ug RNA and random hexamers. TCRdb independently ran MiXCR on the immunoSEQ multiplex PCR reads; one entry per CDR3 protein. The profile covers more than 65,000 distinct CDR3 sequences, with over 90% appearing a single time and approximately 0.49% taken by the ten largest. This record comes from a study of CD8 T cells in Susac syndrome. Overall study results and limits: As the study acknowledged, the number of individuals in its TCR sequencing and HLA analysis was relatively small.

The length of the CDR3 is 17 residues. V lost 4 bases to trimming and J lost 3 bases; unmatched junction nucleotides: 11. CDR1 and CDR2 (germline): LGHNT, FRNRAP. The chain couples TRBV12-5 to TRBJ2-1; 8 nucleotides match TRBD2. The sample taken for sequencing was CD8+ T cells from PBMCs. This TCR was recovered from a human donor with Susac syndrome. CDR3 nucleotides: TGTGCTAGTGGTTCGGGTGGATTACTAGCGGACTACAATGAGCAGTTCTTC. It specifies CASGSGGLLADYNEQFF.